This TCR beta chain originates from a study of blood T cells in healthy people across ages. Study findings and constraints: When one million T cells were used, diversity estimates were thought to be underestimates.

Next came a second PCR, run for about 6 to 12 cycles, which used a sample-barcoded 5' primer along with a J-beta primer mix. TCRdb re-called the 5' RACE reads through MiXCR, storing one row per CDR3 protein. The sample shows about 1.5 million distinct CDR3 sequences, around 39% of them seen only once. This clonotype was counted only a few times. Its antigen is still unknown. CDR1 is SGHTA, CDR2 FQGTGA, per germline. The ends were cut back, 5 bases at V and 5 bases at J, with 15 bases in the middle. The CDR3 runs 14 residues. The rearrangement links TRBV7-3 to TRBJ2-5; D call uncertain. The source material was blood. The clonotype originates from a woman aged 18 to 35 in good health. CDR3 bases: TGTGCCAGCAGCCCTAGTTCCCAGCGTGAGACCCAGTACTTC. Protein: CASSPSSQRETQYF.